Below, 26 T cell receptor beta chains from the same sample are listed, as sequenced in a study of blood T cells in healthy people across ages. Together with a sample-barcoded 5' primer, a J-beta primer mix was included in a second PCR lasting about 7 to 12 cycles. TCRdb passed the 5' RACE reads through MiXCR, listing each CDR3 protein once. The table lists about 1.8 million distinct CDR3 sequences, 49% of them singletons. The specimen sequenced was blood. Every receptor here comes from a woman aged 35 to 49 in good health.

DNA for the CDR3: TGTGCCATCAGTGCTAGGCCGGTCCAAGAGACCCAGTACTTC. Protein sequence: CAISARPVQETQYF. This sequence joins TRBV10-3 and TRBJ2-5; D remains ambiguous. CDR3 size: 14 residues. V dropped 4 bases and J dropped 1 base, with 10 bases sitting between them. In germline, CDR1 is ENHRY, CDR2 SYGVKD.

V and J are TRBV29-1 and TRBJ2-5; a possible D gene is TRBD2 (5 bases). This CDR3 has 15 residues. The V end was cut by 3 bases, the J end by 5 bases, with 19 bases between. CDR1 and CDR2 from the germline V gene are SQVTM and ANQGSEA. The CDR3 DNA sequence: TGCAGCGTTGACGTGGCAGATGGGCGAGGGGAGACCCAGTACTTC. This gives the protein CSVDVADGRGETQYF.

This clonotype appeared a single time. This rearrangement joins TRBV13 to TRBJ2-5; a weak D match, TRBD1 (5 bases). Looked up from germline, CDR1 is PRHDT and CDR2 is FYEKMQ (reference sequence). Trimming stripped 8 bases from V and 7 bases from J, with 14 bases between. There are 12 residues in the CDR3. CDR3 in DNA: TGTGCCAGCTCGGTTGGGGCCGGGACCCAGTACTTC. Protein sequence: CASSVGAGTQYF. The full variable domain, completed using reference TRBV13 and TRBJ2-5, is AAGVIQSPRHLIKEKRETATLKCYPIPRHDTVYWYQQGPGQDPQFLISFYEKMQSDKGSIPDRFSAQQFSDYHSELNMSSLELGDSALYFCASSVGAGTQYFGPGTRLLVL.

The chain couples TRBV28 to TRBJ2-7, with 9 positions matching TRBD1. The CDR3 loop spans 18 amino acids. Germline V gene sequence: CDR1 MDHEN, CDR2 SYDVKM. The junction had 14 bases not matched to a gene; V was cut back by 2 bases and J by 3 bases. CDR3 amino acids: CASSLPGQGILGYYEQYF. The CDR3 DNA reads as TGTGCCAGCAGTTTACCGGGACAGGGAATTTTAGGGTACTACGAGCAGTACTTC. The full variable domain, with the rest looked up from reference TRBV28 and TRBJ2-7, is DVKVTQSSRYLVKRTGEKVFLECVQDMDHENMFWYRQDPGLGLRLIYFSYDVKMKEKGDIPEGYSVSREKKERFSLILESASTNQTSMYLCASSLPGQGILGYYEQYFGPGTRLTVT.

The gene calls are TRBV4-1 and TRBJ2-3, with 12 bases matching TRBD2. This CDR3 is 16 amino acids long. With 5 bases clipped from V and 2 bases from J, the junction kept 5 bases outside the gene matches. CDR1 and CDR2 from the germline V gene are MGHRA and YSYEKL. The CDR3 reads CASSAGLAGNTDTQYF. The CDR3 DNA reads TGCGCCAGCAGCGCTGGACTAGCGGGGAACACAGATACGCAGTATTTT.

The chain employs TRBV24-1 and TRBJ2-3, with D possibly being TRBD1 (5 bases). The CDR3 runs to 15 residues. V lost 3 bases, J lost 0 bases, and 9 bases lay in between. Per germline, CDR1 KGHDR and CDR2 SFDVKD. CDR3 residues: CATSDTYRSTDTQYF. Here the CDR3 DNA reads TGTGCCACCAGTGATACTTACAGGAGCACAGATACGCAGTATTTT.

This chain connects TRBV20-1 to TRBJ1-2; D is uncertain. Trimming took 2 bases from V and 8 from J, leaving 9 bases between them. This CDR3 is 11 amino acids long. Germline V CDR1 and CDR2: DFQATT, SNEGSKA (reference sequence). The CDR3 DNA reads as TGCAGTGCTAGATTGGCCTCCGGCTACACCTTC. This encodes CSARLASGYTF.

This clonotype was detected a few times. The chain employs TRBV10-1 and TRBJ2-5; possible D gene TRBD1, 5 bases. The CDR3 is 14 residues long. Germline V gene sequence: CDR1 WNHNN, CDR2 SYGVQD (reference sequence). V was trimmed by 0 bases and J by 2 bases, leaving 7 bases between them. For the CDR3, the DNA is TGCGCCAGCAGTGAGTCGCAGGGACAAGAGACCCAGTACTTC. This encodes CASSESQGQETQYF.

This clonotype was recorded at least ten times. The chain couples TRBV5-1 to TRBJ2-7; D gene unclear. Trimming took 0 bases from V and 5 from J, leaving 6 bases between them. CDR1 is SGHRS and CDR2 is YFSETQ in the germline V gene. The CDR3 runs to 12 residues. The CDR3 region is CASSLAPDEQYF. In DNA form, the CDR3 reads TGCGCCAGCAGCTTGGCCCCGGACGAGCAGTACTTC.

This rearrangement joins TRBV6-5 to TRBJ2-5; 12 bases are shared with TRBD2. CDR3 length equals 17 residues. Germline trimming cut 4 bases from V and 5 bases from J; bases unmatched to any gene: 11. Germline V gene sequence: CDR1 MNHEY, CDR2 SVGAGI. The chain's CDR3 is CASSSGLAGPEDETQYF. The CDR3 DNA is TGTGCCAGCAGTTCGGGACTAGCGGGCCCGGAGGACGAGACCCAGTACTTC.

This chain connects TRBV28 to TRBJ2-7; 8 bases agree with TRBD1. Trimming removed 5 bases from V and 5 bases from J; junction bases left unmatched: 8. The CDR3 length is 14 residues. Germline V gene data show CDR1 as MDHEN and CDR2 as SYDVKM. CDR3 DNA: TGTGCCAGCAGTCCATCGTGGACAGGGAACGAGCAGTACTTC. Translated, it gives CASSPSWTGNEQYF.

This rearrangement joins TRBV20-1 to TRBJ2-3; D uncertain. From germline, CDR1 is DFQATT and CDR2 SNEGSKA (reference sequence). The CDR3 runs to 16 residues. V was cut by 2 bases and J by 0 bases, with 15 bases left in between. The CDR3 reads CSARSNARASTDTQYF. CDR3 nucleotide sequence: TGCAGTGCTAGATCGAACGCTCGGGCGAGCACAGATACGCAGTATTTT.

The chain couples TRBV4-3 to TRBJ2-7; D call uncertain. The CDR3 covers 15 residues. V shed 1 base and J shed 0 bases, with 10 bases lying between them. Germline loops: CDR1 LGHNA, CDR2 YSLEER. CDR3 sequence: CASSQGLEGSYEQYF. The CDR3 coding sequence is TGCGCCAGCAGCCAAGGTTTGGAAGGCTCCTACGAGCAGTACTTC.

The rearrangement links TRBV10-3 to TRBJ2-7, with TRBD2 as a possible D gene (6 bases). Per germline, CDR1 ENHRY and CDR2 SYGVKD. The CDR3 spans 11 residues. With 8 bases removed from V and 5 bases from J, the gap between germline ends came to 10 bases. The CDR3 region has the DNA TGTGCCATCGGCCGCGGGGACGAGCAGTACTTC. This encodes CAIGRGDEQYF.

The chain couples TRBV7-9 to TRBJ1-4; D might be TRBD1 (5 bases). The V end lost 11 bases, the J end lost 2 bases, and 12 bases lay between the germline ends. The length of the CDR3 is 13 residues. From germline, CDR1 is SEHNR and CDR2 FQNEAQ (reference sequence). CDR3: CARKGRTNEKLFF. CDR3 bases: TGTGCCCGCAAGGGGCGGACTAATGAAAAACTGTTTTTT.

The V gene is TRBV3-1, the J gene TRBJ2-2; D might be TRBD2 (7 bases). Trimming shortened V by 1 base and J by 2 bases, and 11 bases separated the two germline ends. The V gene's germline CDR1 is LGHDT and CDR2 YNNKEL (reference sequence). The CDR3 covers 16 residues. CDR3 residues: CASSQGGGRNTGELFF. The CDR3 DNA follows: TGTGCCAGCAGCCAAGGGGGGGGGCGTAACACCGGGGAGCTGTTTTTT.

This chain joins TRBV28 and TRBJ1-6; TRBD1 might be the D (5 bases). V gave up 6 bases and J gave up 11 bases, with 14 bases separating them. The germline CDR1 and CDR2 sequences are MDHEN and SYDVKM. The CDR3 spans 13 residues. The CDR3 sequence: CASRTGVRAPLHF. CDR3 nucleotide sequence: TGTGCCAGCAGGACGGGGGTCAGGGCACCCCTCCACTTT. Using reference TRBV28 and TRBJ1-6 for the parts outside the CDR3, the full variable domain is DVKVTQSSRYLVKRTGEKVFLECVQDMDHENMFWYRQDPGLGLRLIYFSYDVKMKEKGDIPEGYSVSREKKERFSLILESASTNQTSMYLCASRTGVRAPLHFGNGTRLTVT.

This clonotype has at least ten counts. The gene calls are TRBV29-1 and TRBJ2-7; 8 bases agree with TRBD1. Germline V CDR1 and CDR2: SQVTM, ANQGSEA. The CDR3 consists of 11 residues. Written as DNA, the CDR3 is TGCTCAGGGGGCAACCTTTACGAGCAGTACTTC. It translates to CSGGNLYEQYF.

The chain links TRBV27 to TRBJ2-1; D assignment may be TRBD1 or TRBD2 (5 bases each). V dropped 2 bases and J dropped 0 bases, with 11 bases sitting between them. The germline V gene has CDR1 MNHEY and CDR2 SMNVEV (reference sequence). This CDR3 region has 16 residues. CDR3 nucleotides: TGTGCCAGCAGTTTACCGGGGCCGAGCTCCTACAATGAGCAGTTCTTC. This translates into CASSLPGPSSYNEQFF.

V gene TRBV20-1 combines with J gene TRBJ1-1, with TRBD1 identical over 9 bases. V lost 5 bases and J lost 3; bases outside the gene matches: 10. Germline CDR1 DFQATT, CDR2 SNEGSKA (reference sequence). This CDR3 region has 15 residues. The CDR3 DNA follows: TGCAGTGCTCCCCGGACAGGGGCTATGGACACTGAAGCTTTCTTT. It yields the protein CSAPRTGAMDTEAFF.

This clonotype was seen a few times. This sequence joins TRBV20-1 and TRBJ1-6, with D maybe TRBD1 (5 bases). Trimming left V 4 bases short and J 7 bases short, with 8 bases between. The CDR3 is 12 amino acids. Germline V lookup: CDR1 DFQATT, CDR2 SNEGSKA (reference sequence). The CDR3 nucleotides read TGCAGTGCTAAGGGGTTAAATTCACCCCTCCACTTT. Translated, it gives CSAKGLNSPLHF.

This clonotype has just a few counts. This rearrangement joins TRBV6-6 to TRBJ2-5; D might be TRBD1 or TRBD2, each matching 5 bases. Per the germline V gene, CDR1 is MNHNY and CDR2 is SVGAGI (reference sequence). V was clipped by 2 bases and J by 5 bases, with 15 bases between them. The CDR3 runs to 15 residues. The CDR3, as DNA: TGTGCCAGCAGTTACACGTCCAGGGCGGGTGAGACCCAGTACTTC. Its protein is CASSYTSRAGETQYF.

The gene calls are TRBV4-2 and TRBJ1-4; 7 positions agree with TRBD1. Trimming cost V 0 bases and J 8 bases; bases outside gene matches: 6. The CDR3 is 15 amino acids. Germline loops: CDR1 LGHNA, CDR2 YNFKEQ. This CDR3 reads CASSQEGQTYEKLFF. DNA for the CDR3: TGTGCCAGCAGCCAAGAGGGACAGACTTACGAAAAACTGTTTTTT.

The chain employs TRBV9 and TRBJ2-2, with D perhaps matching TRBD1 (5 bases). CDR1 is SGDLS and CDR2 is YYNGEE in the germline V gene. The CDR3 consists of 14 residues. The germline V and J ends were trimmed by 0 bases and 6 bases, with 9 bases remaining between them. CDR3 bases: TGTGCCAGCAGCGTAGCTGGGGCGGCCGGGGAGCTGTTTTTT. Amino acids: CASSVAGAAGELFF.

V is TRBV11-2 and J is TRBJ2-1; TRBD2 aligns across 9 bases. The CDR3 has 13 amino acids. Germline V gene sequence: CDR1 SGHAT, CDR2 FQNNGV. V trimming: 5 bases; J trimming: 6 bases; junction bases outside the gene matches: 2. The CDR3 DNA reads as TGTGCCAGCAGCCAGCGGGGGGCCAATGAGCAGTTCTTC. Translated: CASSQRGANEQFF.

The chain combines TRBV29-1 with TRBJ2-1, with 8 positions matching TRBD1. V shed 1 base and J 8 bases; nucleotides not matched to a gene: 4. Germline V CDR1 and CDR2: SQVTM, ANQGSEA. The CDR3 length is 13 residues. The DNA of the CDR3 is TGCAGCGTTGAAGCAGGGGGCATCGATGAGCAGTTCTTC. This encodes CSVEAGGIDEQFF.